These T cell receptor beta chains were read from a single sample in a study of blood T cell repertoires in COVID-19. Data came from immunoSEQ multiplex PCR; TCRdb stores just in-frame clones and leaves some out. The sample lists 65,000 to 85,000 clones, 70% to 90% occurring once. The sample taken for sequencing was peripheral blood. The origin of the receptors is a man in his fifties or sixties with active COVID-19. CDR3s include the opening cysteine and the closing phenylalanine or tryptophan. The D gene is left open where the match is weak. Size is stated for part of the rows, as once, few or many counts, or as a class when the clone is expanded.

>NA|TRBJ2-3|TRBD2|TRBV2|17
CASGYGRGGRRTDTQYF
TGTGCCAGCGGGTACGGGCGGGGGGGCCGTCGCACAGATACGCAGTATTTT
>NA|TRBJ2-3|TRBD2|TRBV29-1|14
CSVFSGRGTDTQYF
TGCAGCGTTTTTAGCGGGAGAGGGACAGATACGCAGTATTTT
>NA|TRBJ2-2|TRBD2|TRBV14|16
CASSLVAGANTGELFF
TGTGCCAGCAGCCTTGTTGCGGGAGCGAACACCGGGGAGCTGTTTTTT
>NA|TRBJ1-1|NA|TRBV5-6|14
CASSLGVLRAEAFF
TGTGCCAGCAGCTTAGGGGTGTTGCGCGCTGAAGCTTTCTTT
>once|TRBJ2-3|TRBD1|TRBV24-1|20
CATSALVPGQGIYSTDTQYF
TGTGCCACCAGTGCCCTTGTCCCGGGACAGGGTATCTATAGCACAGATACGCAGTATTTT
>NA|TRBJ2-5|NA|TRBV6-2/TRBV6-3|18
CASSRGLQVPPAQETQYF
TGTGCCAGCAGTCGTGGACTCCAGGTCCCGCCCGCCCAAGAGACCCAGTACTTC
>NA|TRBJ2-3|TRBD2|TRBV9|19
CASSVTFGLAGGRQPTQYF
TGTGCCAGCAGCGTTACTTTTGGACTAGCGGGAGGCCGACAGCCTACGCAGTATTTT
>NA|TRBJ2-2|TRBD1|TRBV5-1|16
CASSPTGPANTGELFF
TGCGCCAGCAGCCCGACAGGGCCGGCGAACACCGGGGAGCTGTTTTTT
>NA|TRBJ1-1|TRBD1|TRBV25-1|14
CASIGGRRNTEAFF
TGTGCCAGCATAGGGGGCCGCAGAAACACTGAAGCTTTCTTT
>NA|TRBJ1-1|NA|TRBV28|12
CASREGGTEAFF
TGTGCCAGCAGGGAGGGGGGGACAGAAGCTTTCTTT
>NA|TRBJ1-2|NA|TRBV11-2|15
CASSLEAYREYGYTF
TGTGCCAGCAGCTTAGAAGCGTACAGGGAATATGGCTACACCTTC
>NA|TRBJ2-7|TRBD1|TRBV28|20
CASSSTWGGFGTGGSYEQYF
TGTGCCAGCAGTTCGACGTGGGGAGGATTTGGGACAGGGGGCTCCTACGAGCAGTACTTC
>NA|TRBJ2-7|NA|TRBV19|12
CASSIGGREQYF
TGTGCCAGTAGTATAGGAGGGAGAGAGCAGTACTTC
>NA|TRBJ1-6|TRBD1|TRBV11-3|15
CASSSYRGENSPLHF
TGTGCCAGCAGCTCATACAGGGGTGAGAATTCACCCCTCCACTTT
>NA|TRBJ2-3|TRBD2|TRBV9|17
CASSVDLAGGSTDTQYF
TGTGCCAGCAGCGTAGACTTGGCGGGGGGAAGCACAGATACGCAGTATTTT
>NA|TRBJ2-4|NA|TRBV3-1/TRBV3-2|16
CASSQAYRAGQNIQYF
TGTGCCAGCAGCCAAGCGTACAGGGCAGGGCAAAACATTCAGTACTTC
>NA|TRBJ2-2|TRBD2|TRBV7-3|18
CASSLGPSGSRGTGELFF
TGTGCCAGCAGCTTAGGTCCTAGCGGGAGCCGTGGCACCGGGGAGCTGTTTTTT
>NA|TRBJ2-1|NA|TRBV21-1|17
CASNRMASGGRYNEQFF
TGTGCCAGCAACAGGATGGCTAGCGGGGGGAGGTACAATGAGCAGTTCTTC
>once|TRBJ2-1|NA|TRBV12-5|17
CASGLVEGSSPPHEQFF
TGTGCTAGTGGTTTGGTGGAGGGATCCTCTCCCCCCCATGAGCAGTTCTTC
>NA|TRBJ2-3|NA|TRBV6-5|14
CASAAGDWTDTQYF
TGTGCCAGCGCGGCAGGGGATTGGACAGATACGCAGTATTTT
>NA|TRBJ1-2|NA|TRBV19|14
CASLRIQGDYGYTF
TGTGCCAGCCTTCGAATTCAGGGTGACTATGGCTACACCTTC
>NA|TRBJ2-7|NA|TRBV19|15
CASSMRPRSSYEQYF
TGTGCCAGTAGTATGAGGCCGCGGAGCTCCTACGAGCAGTACTTC
>NA|TRBJ2-7|NA|TRBV19|13
CASSTPGSYEQYF
TGTGCCAGTAGTACCCCGGGGAGCTACGAGCAGTACTTC
>NA|TRBJ1-1|NA|TRBV6-5|13
CASTLGQNTEAFF
TGTGCCAGCACTCTGGGCCAGAACACTGAAGCTTTCTTT
>few|TRBJ1-1|TRBD1|TRBV18|13
CASSWEGGGEAFF
TGTGCCAGCTCATGGGAAGGGGGCGGTGAAGCTTTCTTT
>NA|TRBJ1-3|NA|TRBV18|17
CASSLSTGRGSGNTIYF
TGTGCCAGCTCACTTTCAACAGGGCGAGGATCTGGAAACACCATATATTTT
>NA|TRBJ2-2|NA|TRBV25-1|13
CASRGQLTGELFF
TGTGCCAGCCGAGGACAGCTCACCGGGGAGCTGTTTTTT
>NA|TRBJ2-7|NA|TRBV7-9|14
CASSLATEKYEQYF
TGTGCCAGCAGCTTAGCCACAGAGAAATACGAGCAGTACTTC
>once|TRBJ2-7|NA|TRBV6-2/TRBV6-3|12
CASSLIRDEQYF
TGTGCCAGCAGCCTAATTCGGGACGAGCAGTACTTC
>once|TRBJ2-2|NA|TRBV10-1|13
CASSQVSTGELFF
TGCGCCAGCAGTCAGGTTTCTACCGGGGAGCTGTTTTTT
>NA|TRBJ2-5|TRBD1|TRBV9|17
CASSSQGGTGGRETQYF
TGTGCCAGCAGCTCCCAAGGGGGGACAGGGGGCCGGGAGACCCAGTACTTC